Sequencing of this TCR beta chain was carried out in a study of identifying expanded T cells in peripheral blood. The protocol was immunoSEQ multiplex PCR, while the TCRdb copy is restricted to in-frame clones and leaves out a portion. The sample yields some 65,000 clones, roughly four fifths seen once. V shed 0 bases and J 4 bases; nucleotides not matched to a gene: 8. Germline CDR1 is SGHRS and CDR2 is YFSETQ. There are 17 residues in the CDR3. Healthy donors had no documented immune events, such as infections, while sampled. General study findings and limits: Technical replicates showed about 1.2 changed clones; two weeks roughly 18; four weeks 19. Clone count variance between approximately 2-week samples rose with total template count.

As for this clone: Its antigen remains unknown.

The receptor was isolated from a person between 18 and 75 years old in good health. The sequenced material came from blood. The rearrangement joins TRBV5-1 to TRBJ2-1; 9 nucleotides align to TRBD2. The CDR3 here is CASSLGTGLAGYNEQFF. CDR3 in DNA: TGCGCCAGCAGCTTGGGGACCGGGCTAGCGGGGTACAATGAGCAGTTCTTC.